This entry concerns a single TCR beta chain. The antigen remains undetermined. The sample originates from a study of T cell responses to AZD1222 COVID-19 vaccine. The study's findings and limits: Recipients of two AZD1222 doses showed rising Spike-specific TCR breadth and depth. Dominant CD4 TCR responses targeted spike regions 160-218 and 743-854.

Here immunoSEQ multiplex PCR was the method, and the copy in TCRdb shows in-frame clones only, minus some. The table lists 90,000 to 120,000 clones, 87% of them singletons, with 4.5% to 5.5% in the top ten. V lost 0 bases, J lost 7 bases, and 6 bases stayed unmatched. This CDR3 is built from 15 residues. Looked up from germline, CDR1 is MNHEY and CDR2 is SVGAGI. This chain links TRBV6-5 with TRBJ1-5; 7 positions agree with TRBD1. Sequencing used peripheral blood, obtained 28 days after the second AZD1222 dose. This sequence originates from an adult who received the AZD1222 COVID-19 vaccine. The CDR3 DNA sequence: TGTGCCAGCAGTTACTCGAGGACAGGACACCAGCCCCAGCATTTT. Residues: CASSYSRTGHQPQHF.